This T cell receptor beta chain was recovered during a study of response to subunit inactivated influenza vaccine. TCRdb ran MiXCR on the RT-PCR reads and lists one entry per CDR3 protein. Here the sample spans 500,000 to 600,000 distinct CDR3 sequences, over 10% being singletons. Trimming shortened V by 8 bases and J by 10 bases, and 17 bases separated the two germline ends. Germline V gene sequence: CDR1 MNHEY, CDR2 SVGAGI. This CDR3 comprises 12 residues. A remark on this clonotype: Its antigen is as yet unknown.

Regarding the study as a whole: The authors put forward the suggestion that each seasonal influenza vaccination may bring in only a limited number of new T cells.

Sequences were derived from PBMCs from blood, sampled more than 35 days after vaccination. This TCR derives from a man aged 50 or older who received an inactivated influenza vaccine. The V and J genes are TRBV6-5 and TRBJ1-1; D perhaps matches TRBD1 (5 bases). The CDR3 nucleotides are TGTGCCAGCTCCCTTTCCCACGGGACAGCTTTCTTT. Amino acid sequence: CASSLSHGTAFF.